This T cell receptor (beta chain) was found in a study of blood T cell repertoires in COVID-19. Study-wide background: From the United States, Italy and Spain came samples of acute and convalescent COVID-19. PBMCs, B-cell-depleted T cells, or T cells provided the cDNA or gDNA that made up the material.

This clone is a singleton in its sample. Original analysis: Nucleated cell counts were estimated from reference gene primer amplification. Here immunoSEQ multiplex PCR was the method, and the copy in TCRdb shows in-frame clones only, minus some. V and J calls and clone size are copied from that table; D and trimming were computed from the DNA. The sample holds fewer than 95,000 clones, about 89% seen once. CDR3 length: 14 residues. CDR1 is SGHTA and CDR2 is FQGNSA in the germline V gene. V lost 8 bases, J lost 5 bases, and 19 bases lay in between. J is TRBJ2-7 and V is TRBV7-2; D gene ambiguous. Sequenced input: peripheral blood. This sequence was found in a man aged 45-60 years with acute or convalescent COVID-19. CDR3 loop: CASGPSYAEDEQYF. The CDR3 region has the DNA TGTGCCAGCGGCCCAAGTTATGCCGAGGACGAGCAGTACTTC.